A single sample is the source of the 6 T cell receptor beta chains below, sequenced in a study of shared clonotypes between healthy human individuals. Profiling relied on immunoSEQ multiplex PCR, and the TCRdb table lists in-frame clones only, not all of them. This table holds under 2.5 million clones, approximately 90% found once. Input material: naive CD4+ T cells from PBMCs. This sample's subset: CD45RA+ positively selected. The receptors were gathered from a young man in good health. Some clones in this sample may be carry-over from other donors' samples.

CDR3: CASSLGAGGKTQYF. CDR3 bases: TGCGCCAGCAGCTTGGGGGCAGGGGGCAAGACCCAGTACTTC. The chain couples TRBV5-1 to TRBJ2-5; TRBD1 matches 8 bases. Germline CDR1 is SGHRS and CDR2 is YFSETQ. CDR3 length: 14 residues. V lost 0 bases, J lost 6 bases, and 4 bases stayed unmatched.

This sequence joins TRBV7-9 and TRBJ2-3; 11 nucleotides line up with TRBD2. After removal of 2 bases from V and 2 bases from J, the junction contained 6 bases not matched to a gene. The CDR3 covers 17 residues. The germline CDR1 and CDR2 sequences are SEHNR and FQNEAQ (reference sequence). The CDR3 reads CASSLYKLAGDTDTQYF. Here the CDR3 DNA reads TGTGCCAGCAGCTTATACAAACTAGCGGGGGACACAGATACGCAGTATTTT.

The chain couples TRBV28 to TRBJ1-2, with TRBD1 as a possible D gene (5 bases). Germline V CDR1 and CDR2: MDHEN, SYDVKM. V lost 10 bases, J lost 3 bases, and 21 bases lay in between. The CDR3 contains 15 residues. As DNA, the CDR3 is TGTGCCACTTACGGGAGGGGAGATTGGTACTATGGCTACACCTTC. This gives the protein CATYGRGDWYYGYTF.

J is TRBJ2-7 and V is TRBV11-2; D may match TRBD1 or TRBD2 (5 bases each). Trimming removed 1 base from V and 2 bases from J, with 12 bases in between. The CDR3 runs 15 residues. Germline values: CDR1 SGHAT, CDR2 FQNNGV. CDR3 nucleotide sequence: TGTGCCAGCAGCTTAGTCCGGGACCCTACCTACGAGCAGTACTTC. Residues: CASSLVRDPTYEQYF.

The chain links TRBV9 to TRBJ1-2, with D tentatively TRBD1 (5 bases). Per germline, CDR1 SGDLS and CDR2 YYNGEE. The CDR3 length is 16 residues. The V end was cut by 0 bases, the J end by 4 bases, with 16 bases between. The DNA for the CDR3 is TGTGCCAGCAGCGTAGATTACCGGGGGTCGGGCTATGGCTACACCTTC. Residues: CASSVDYRGSGYGYTF.

The gene calls are TRBV28 and TRBJ1-4; D perhaps matches TRBD1 (5 bases). CDR1 and CDR2 (germline): MDHEN, SYDVKM. Trimming pared 6 bases from V and 11 bases from J, leaving 22 bases between. The CDR3 loop spans 15 amino acids. This CDR3 is CASSRTGTYREKLFF. CDR3 coding DNA: TGTGCCAGCAGCCGAACCGGGACCTATAGGGAGAAACTGTTTTTT. Full variable domain (missing parts from reference TRBV28 and TRBJ1-4): DVKVTQSSRYLVKRTGEKVFLECVQDMDHENMFWYRQDPGLGLRLIYFSYDVKMKEKGDIPEGYSVSREKKERFSLILESASTNQTSMYLCASSRTGTYREKLFFGSGTQLSVL.